This TCR beta chain was sequenced in a study of shared clonotypes between healthy human individuals. Trimming took 0 bases from V and 4 from J; bases not matched to a gene: 8. The V gene's germline CDR1 is MNHEY and CDR2 SVGAGI. CDR3 length: 16 amino acids. The study, taken as a whole, reports: Shared clonotypes: approximately 5% naive CD4, 3.5% to 4% naive CD8, less than 2.5% memory CD4, approximately 0.37% memory CD8.

As regards this clone: Its specificity is unknown.

Clones were sequenced by immunoSEQ multiplex PCR, and TCRdb holds only the in-frame ones, with some missing. The table shows some 380,000 clones, with around 96% occurring only once. This clonotype was obtained from a man aged 25-40 years in good health. Sequenced material: memory CD8+ T cells sorted from blood. Documented subset: CD45RO+ cells pooled with CCR7-negative TemRA cells. V gene TRBV6-5 combines with J gene TRBJ2-5; 7 nucleotides line up with TRBD2. The CDR3 nucleotides read TGTGCCAGCAGTTACTCGAGGGGCGGCGGGGGAGAGACCCAGTACTTC. It yields the protein CASSYSRGGGGETQYF.